The sequence of this T cell receptor (beta chain) was determined in a study of shared clonotypes between healthy human individuals. Points from the study as a whole: Investigators expected sequencing depth to affect clonotype sharing among donors. Researchers found naive subsets generally carried larger estimated richness than memory subsets.

Among the donors, all were Caucasian adults who lived in Nashville, Tennessee. As processed by the authors: From ImmunoSEQ came sequences covering only the junction and carrying no quality scores, so filtering differed. Measured with immunoSEQ multiplex PCR; TCRdb has only the in-frame clones, and not every one. That table furnishes V, J and clone size, whereas the DNA furnished D and trimming. The sample records about 1.1 million clones, 77% being singletons. Trimming cost V 5 bases and J 4 bases, with 21 bases left between them. Germline CDR1 is SGHRS and CDR2 is YFSETQ. There are 16 residues in the CDR3. Comment on this clone: The antigen remains undetermined.

Sequencing was carried out using memory CD4+ T cells from PBMCs. Regarding subset: CD45RA-negative fraction. The sequence was obtained from a young man in good health. Some clones in this sample may be carry-over from other donors' samples. The rearrangement links TRBV5-1 to TRBJ1-2; D is unclear. The CDR3 DNA reads as TGCGCCAGCAGTAGGTCGAGAAGGGCGGAGAGCTATGGCTACACCTTC. This translates into CASSRSRRAESYGYTF.